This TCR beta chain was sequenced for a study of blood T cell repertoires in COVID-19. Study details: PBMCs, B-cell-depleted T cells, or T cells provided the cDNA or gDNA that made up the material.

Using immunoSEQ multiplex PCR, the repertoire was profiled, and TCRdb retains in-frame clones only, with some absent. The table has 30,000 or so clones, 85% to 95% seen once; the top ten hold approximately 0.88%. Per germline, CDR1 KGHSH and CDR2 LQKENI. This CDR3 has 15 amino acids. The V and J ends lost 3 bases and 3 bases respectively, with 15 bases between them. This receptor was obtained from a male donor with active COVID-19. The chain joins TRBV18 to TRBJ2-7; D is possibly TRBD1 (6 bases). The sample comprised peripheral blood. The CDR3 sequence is CASSPGTLTLYEQYF. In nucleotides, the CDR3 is TGTGCCAGCTCACCGGGGACACTGACCCTCTACGAGCAGTACTTC.